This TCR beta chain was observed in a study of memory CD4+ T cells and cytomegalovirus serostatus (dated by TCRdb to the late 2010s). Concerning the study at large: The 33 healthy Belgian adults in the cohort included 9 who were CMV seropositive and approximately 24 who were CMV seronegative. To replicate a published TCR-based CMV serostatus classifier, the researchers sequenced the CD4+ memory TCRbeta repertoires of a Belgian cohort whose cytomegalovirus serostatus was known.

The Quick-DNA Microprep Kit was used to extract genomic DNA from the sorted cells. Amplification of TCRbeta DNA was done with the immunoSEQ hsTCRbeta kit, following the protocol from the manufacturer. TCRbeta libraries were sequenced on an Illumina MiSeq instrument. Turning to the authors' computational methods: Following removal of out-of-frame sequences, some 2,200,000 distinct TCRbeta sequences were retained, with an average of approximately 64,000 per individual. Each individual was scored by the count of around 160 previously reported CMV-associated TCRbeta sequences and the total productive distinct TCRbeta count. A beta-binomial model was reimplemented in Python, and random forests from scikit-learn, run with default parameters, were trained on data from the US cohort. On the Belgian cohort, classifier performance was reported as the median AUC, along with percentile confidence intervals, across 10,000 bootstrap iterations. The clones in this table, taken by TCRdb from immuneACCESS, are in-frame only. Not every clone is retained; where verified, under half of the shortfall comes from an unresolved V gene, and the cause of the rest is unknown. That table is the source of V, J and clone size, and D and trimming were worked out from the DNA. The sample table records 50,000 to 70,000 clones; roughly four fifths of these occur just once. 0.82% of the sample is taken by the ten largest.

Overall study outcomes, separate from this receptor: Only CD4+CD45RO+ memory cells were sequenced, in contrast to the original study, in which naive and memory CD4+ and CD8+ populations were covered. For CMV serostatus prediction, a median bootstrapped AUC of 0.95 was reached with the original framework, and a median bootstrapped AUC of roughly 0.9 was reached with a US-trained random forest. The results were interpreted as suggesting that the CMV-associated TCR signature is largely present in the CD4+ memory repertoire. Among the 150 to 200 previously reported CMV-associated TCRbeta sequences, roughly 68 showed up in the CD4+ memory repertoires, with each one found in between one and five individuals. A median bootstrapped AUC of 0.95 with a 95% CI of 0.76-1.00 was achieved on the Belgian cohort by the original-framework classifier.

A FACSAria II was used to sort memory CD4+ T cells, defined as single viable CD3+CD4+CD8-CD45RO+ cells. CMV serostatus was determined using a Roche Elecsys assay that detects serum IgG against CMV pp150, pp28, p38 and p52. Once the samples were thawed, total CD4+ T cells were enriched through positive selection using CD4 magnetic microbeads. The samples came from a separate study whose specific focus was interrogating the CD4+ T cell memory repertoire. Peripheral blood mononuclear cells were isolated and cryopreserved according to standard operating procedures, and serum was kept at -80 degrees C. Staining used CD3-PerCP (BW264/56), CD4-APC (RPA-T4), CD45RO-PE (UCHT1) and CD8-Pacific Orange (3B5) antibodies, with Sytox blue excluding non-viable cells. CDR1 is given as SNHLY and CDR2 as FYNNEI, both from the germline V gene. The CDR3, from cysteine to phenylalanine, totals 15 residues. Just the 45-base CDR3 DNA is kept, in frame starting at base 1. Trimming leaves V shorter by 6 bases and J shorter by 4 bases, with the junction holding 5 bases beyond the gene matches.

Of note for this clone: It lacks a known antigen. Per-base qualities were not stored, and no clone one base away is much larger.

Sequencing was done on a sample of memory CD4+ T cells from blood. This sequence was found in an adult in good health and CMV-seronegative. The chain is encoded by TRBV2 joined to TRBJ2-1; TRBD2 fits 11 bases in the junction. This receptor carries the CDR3 CASRLAGEGYNEQFF. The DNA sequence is TGTGCCAGCAGACTAGCGGGAGAGGGGTACAATGAGCAGTTCTTC.